Below, one T cell receptor beta chain is given with its context. The antigen remains unidentified. This sample was included in a study of cytomegalovirus exposure and HLA in healthy donors. This CDR3 is 17 amino acids long. Germline assignment: CDR1 MDHEN and CDR2 SYDVKM. V dropped 5 bases and J dropped 2 bases, with 19 bases sitting between them. Overall study results and limits: V- and J-gene trimming of TCR beta was linked (in a later analysis) to a missense DCLRE1C variant. Across donors, sequencing depth was assumed by presence/absence analyses to be roughly uniform.

PCR primers comprised 60 Vbeta and 13 Jbeta primers. Per the authors' pipeline: Approximately 12 million of the approximately 80 million unique TCR beta chains counted in a later analysis were shared. Repertoires were generated with immunoSEQ multiplex PCR, while TCRdb's copy carries only in-frame clones and drops some. V, J and clone size derive from that table, while D and trimming were established from the DNA sequence. The sample comprises about 160,000 clones, roughly 80% of which are singletons, and 3.5% to 5% rests with the top ten. Sequencing used PBMCs. V usage is TRBV28 and J usage is TRBJ1-3; TRBD1 is a possible D gene (6 bases). The source is a man aged 35 to 55 in good health and CMV-seronegative. CDR3 DNA: TGTGCCAGCAGTGGGCCTACTTGGGCAGGGGCTGGAAACACCATATATTTT. Residues: CASSGPTWAGAGNTIYF.